This record covers a single T cell receptor (beta chain). The data were obtained in a study of OX40 agonist ivuxolimab in advanced cancers. Study as a whole: While on treatment, patients had intravenous ivuxolimab at 0.01 to 10 mg/kg every 2 weeks. Eligibility admitted prior anti-PD-1, anti-PD-L1 or anti-CTLA-4 therapy; 30% to 40% had some.

The assay was immunoSEQ multiplex PCR, and TCRdb's table has in-frame clones only and misses some. The sample carries some 83,000 clones, under 95% recorded once. V was cut by 2 bases and J by 3 bases, with 20 bases left in between. The length of the CDR3 is 19 residues. In germline, CDR1 is MDHEN, CDR2 SYDVKM. The material sequenced was CD4+ or CD8+ T cells sorted from blood, taken in a trial of the OX40 agonist ivuxolimab. The chain employs TRBV28 and TRBJ1-6; no firm D call. The clonotype was recovered from an adult with an advanced solid tumor such as melanoma, head and neck, liver or kidney cancer. The CDR3 DNA is TGTGCCAGCAGTTTAACCCTTGGCCTGATTTACTTCTATAATTCACCCCTCCACTTT. Its translation: CASSLTLGLIYFYNSPLHF.